This passage covers 25 T cell receptor beta chains from one sample sequenced in a study of early T cells in non-severe SARS-CoV-2 infection (dated by TCRdb to about 2021). Library creation used 5' RACE. The instrument given in TCRdb is NextSeq 500. In-frame beta chains were kept once TCRdb had trimmed the public reads at Q25 with fastp and called clones with MiXCR. Rows merge per CDR3 protein into single entries with the most common DNA and genes. The sample table shows 70,000 to 85,000 distinct CDR3 sequences, and over 4% are seen once. Under 8% of the sample rests with the top ten. The source was whole blood, collected at baseline. Every receptor here comes from an adult who was a healthcare worker with PCR-confirmed SARS-CoV-2 infection or an uninfected control (not recorded which).

This clonotype was detected ten times or more. The chain couples TRBV23-1 to TRBJ1-2; no definite D call. TRBV23-1 is an ORF, and what it does is uncertain. Between the trimmed V and J ends, which lost 0 bases and 2 bases, there was a span of 13 bases. The length of the CDR3 is 16 residues. CDR3 amino acids: CASSQSVRVENYGYTF. The CDR3 region has the DNA TGCGCCAGCAGTCAATCAGTACGGGTAGAAAACTATGGCTACACCTTC.

There are many counts of this clonotype. The chain has TRBV28 and TRBJ2-7; 8 bases fit TRBD2. Germline V lookup: CDR1 MDHEN, CDR2 SYDVKM. Unmatched junction bases numbered 8, after V lost 8 bases and J lost 5 bases. The CDR3 runs 13 residues. CDR3 residues: CASRSGSPDEQYF. The CDR3 bases are TGTGCCAGCCGAAGCGGGAGCCCGGACGAGCAGTACTTC.

This clonotype was found a few times. The chain employs TRBV19 and TRBJ2-1; TRBD2 agrees at 15 bases. This CDR3 spans 15 amino acids. Trimming removed 3 bases from V and 8 bases from J; junction bases left unmatched: 2. Looked up from germline, CDR1 is LNHDA and CDR2 is SQIVND (reference sequence). CDR3 DNA sequence: TGTGCCAGTAGTATCCGGACTAGCGGGGGGGATGAGCAGTTCTTC. Its protein product is CASSIRTSGGDEQFF.

This chain connects TRBV11-2 to TRBJ2-7; no reliable D call. V was pared by 0 bases and J by 5 bases, with 8 bases between. Germline V lookup: CDR1 SGHAT, CDR2 FQNNGV. The CDR3 totals 13 residues. In nucleotides, the CDR3 is TGTGCCAGCAGCTTAGATCCCAGTGACGAGCAGTACTTC. The encoded protein is CASSLDPSDEQYF. The variable domain in full, completed from reference TRBV11-2 and TRBJ2-7, reads EAGVAQSPRYKIIEKRQSVAFWCNPISGHATLYWYQQILGQGPKLLIQFQNNGVVDDSQLPKDRFSAERLKGVDSTLKIQPAKLEDSAVYLCASSLDPSDEQYFGPGTRLTVT.

At least ten counts were recorded for this clonotype. The J gene is TRBJ2-7, the V gene TRBV20-1, with 8 bases lining up with TRBD2. The trim removed 0 bases at V and 4 bases at J, leaving 17 bases unmatched. The CDR3 covers 18 residues. The V gene's germline CDR1 is DFQATT and CDR2 SNEGSKA (reference sequence). The CDR3 loop reads CSARDTPILGSGSYEQYF. CDR3 nucleotide sequence: TGCAGTGCTAGAGACACCCCAATACTAGGGAGCGGGAGTTACGAGCAGTACTTC.

The chain joins TRBV21-1 to TRBJ2-3. TRBV21-1 is an annotated pseudogene. CDR3 length: 15 amino acids. CDR3 sequence: CASSDRTGSTDTQYF. CDR3 in DNA: TGTGCCAGCAGCGACCGGACGGGGAGCACAGATACGCAGTATTTT.

This clonotype was picked up a small number of times. The V and J genes are TRBV12-3 or TRBV12-4 and TRBJ1-4; no clear D gene. The CDR3 has 13 amino acids. V gave up 3 bases and J gave up 6 bases, with 8 bases separating them. This CDR3 reads CASSFNRDEKLFF. For the CDR3, the DNA is TGTGCCAGCAGTTTCAACCGGGATGAAAAACTGTTTTTT.

In this sample, this clonotype turned up a few times. The chain carries TRBV27 and TRBJ1-2; D perhaps matches TRBD1 (5 bases). The CDR3 totals 14 residues. Germline V gene data show CDR1 as MNHEY and CDR2 as SMNVEV (reference sequence). Trimming shortened V by 10 bases and J by 3 bases, and 18 bases separated the two germline ends. The DNA of the CDR3 is TGTGCCACCCTACCTGGGGCCGGCTACTATGGCTACACCTTC. This codes for CATLPGAGYYGYTF.

This clonotype was detected ten times or more. This sequence joins TRBV5-1 and TRBJ2-1, with D maybe TRBD2 (5 bases). With 1 base removed from V and 6 bases from J, the gap between germline ends came to 8 bases. The V gene's germline CDR1 is SGHRS and CDR2 YFSETQ. This CDR3 is 13 amino acids long. The CDR3 DNA reads as TGCGCCAGCAGCTTGACTAGGGTCAATGAGCAGTTCTTC. It encodes CASSLTRVNEQFF.

The chain uses TRBV29-1 and TRBJ2-3; 8 bases fit TRBD1. The junction had 3 bases not matched to a gene; V was cut back by 6 bases and J by 1 base. The germline gives CDR1 SQVTM, CDR2 ANQGSEA. The length of the CDR3 is 13 residues. The CDR3 sequence is CSVPGQGTDTQYF. The CDR3 DNA reads as TGCAGCGTGCCGGGACAGGGCACAGATACGCAGTATTTT.

This clonotype has ten or more counts. The chain links TRBV20-1 to TRBJ2-1, with 13 bases lining up with TRBD2. Looked up from germline, CDR1 is DFQATT and CDR2 is SNEGSKA (reference sequence). The CDR3 covers 15 residues. J gave up 8 bases and V 2 bases, and 6 bases lay outside the gene matches. CDR3 in DNA: TGCAGTGCTAGACCCGGACTAGCGGGAGTACATGAGCAGTTCTTC. Translation: CSARPGLAGVHEQFF.

The chain employs TRBV9 and TRBJ1-2; perhaps TRBD1 as D (5 bases). This CDR3 has 15 amino acids. Germline V gene data show CDR1 as SGDLS and CDR2 as YYNGEE. The germline V and J ends were trimmed by 4 bases and 0 bases, with 13 bases remaining between them. CDR3 region: CASSTSGSSNYGYTF. The CDR3 DNA follows: TGTGCCAGCAGCACCTCAGGGAGCTCTAACTATGGCTACACCTTC. The whole variable domain, remainder taken from reference TRBV9 and TRBJ1-2, is DSGVTQTPKHLITATGQRVTLRCSPRSGDLSVYWYQQSLDQGLQFLIQYYNGEERAKGNILERFSAQQFPDLHSELNLSSLELGDSALYFCASSTSGSSNYGYTFGSGTRLTVV.

This clonotype was seen only a few times. The rearrangement links TRBV28 to TRBJ2-7; D could derive from TRBD1 or TRBD2 (5 bases each). CDR1 is MDHEN and CDR2 is SYDVKM in the germline V gene. Deletions cut 5 bases from V and 1 base from J, with 12 bases between. There are 14 residues in the CDR3. The DNA for the CDR3 is TGTGCCAGCAGTCACGGGGCTTCTTCCTACGAGCAGTACTTC. Amino acids: CASSHGASSYEQYF.

V gene TRBV6-5 combines with J gene TRBJ1-2, with 9 bases that match TRBD1. Germline V gives CDR1 MNHEY, CDR2 SVGAGI. CDR3 length: 17 residues. The V gene end was trimmed by 0 bases and the J gene end by 7 bases; junction bases not matched to a gene: 12. The CDR3 loop is CASSYSSVPDRGLGYTF. The CDR3 DNA reads TGTGCCAGCAGTTACTCGAGCGTGCCGGACAGGGGCCTTGGCTACACCTTC.

This clonotype was detected many times. The rearrangement links TRBV6-5 to TRBJ2-1; D possibly corresponds to TRBD1 (6 bases). The CDR3 runs to 16 residues. Germline CDR1 and CDR2: MNHEY and SVGAGI. Trimming stripped 5 bases from V and 3 bases from J, with 17 bases between. The CDR3 loop reads CASSTGTWRYYNEQFF. DNA of the CDR3: TGTGCCAGCAGTACCGGGACATGGAGATACTACAATGAGCAGTTCTTC.

This clonotype was observed at least ten times. This chain joins TRBV6-7 and TRBJ1-6; 8 nucleotides align to TRBD1. TRBV6-7 is treated as an ORF (open reading frame) with a function not yet certain. This CDR3 contains 16 residues. V was clipped by 5 bases and J by 7 bases; unmatched bases: 10. CDR3 sequence (DNA): TGTGCCAGCAGTCTACCCGGACAGGGAGGGAATTCACCCCTCCACTTT. Translating gives CASSLPGQGGNSPLHF.

This clonotype has a count of ten or more. The V gene is TRBV20-1, the J gene TRBJ2-1; either TRBD1 or TRBD2 may supply D (5 bases each). The CDR3 covers 13 residues. V gave up 4 bases and J gave up 6 bases, with 13 bases separating them. The V gene's germline CDR1 is DFQATT and CDR2 SNEGSKA (reference sequence). The CDR3 is CSANRGPRNEQFF. CDR3 DNA sequence: TGCAGTGCTAACCGGGGCCCCCGCAATGAGCAGTTCTTC.

This clonotype was seen a few times. The rearrangement joins TRBV7-8 to TRBJ2-1, with D hard to call. V shed 6 bases and J shed 7 bases, with 10 bases lying between them. Germline assignment: CDR1 SGHVS and CDR2 FQNEAQ. This CDR3 has 12 residues. CDR3 region: CASSQEANEQFF. The CDR3 coding sequence is TGTGCCAGCAGTCAGGAAGCAAATGAGCAGTTCTTC. The variable domain in full, with the rest retrieved from reference TRBV7-8 and TRBJ2-1, is GAGVSQSPRYKVAKRGQDVALRCDPISGHVSLFWYQQALGQGPEFLTYFQNEAQLDKSGLPSDRFFAERPEGSVSTLKIQRTQQEDSAVYLCASSQEANEQFFGPGTRLTVL.

This clonotype was observed a handful of times. J is TRBJ1-5 and V is TRBV27; weak D call: TRBD1 (5 bases). This CDR3 comprises 14 residues. CDR1 and CDR2 (germline): MNHEY, SMNVEV (reference sequence). Trimming pared 2 bases from V and 4 bases from J, leaving 9 bases between. The CDR3, as DNA: TGTGCCAGCAGTTTACAGGGTACAAATCAGCCCCAGCATTTT. It translates to CASSLQGTNQPQHF.

In its sample, this clonotype was seen a few times. The CDR3 sequence: CSARDGIRRNNEQFF. In nucleotides, the CDR3 is TGCAGTGCTAGAGATGGCATAAGGAGAAACAATGAGCAGTTCTTC. The chain employs TRBV20-1 and TRBJ2-1; D ambiguous. With 0 bases removed from V and 5 bases from J, the gap between germline ends came to 14 bases. This CDR3 contains 15 residues. Germline values: CDR1 DFQATT, CDR2 SNEGSKA (reference sequence).

This clonotype was counted a few times. The V gene is TRBV6-6, the J gene TRBJ2-7; D possibly corresponds to TRBD1 (6 bases). The CDR3 sequence is 16 residues long. Per the germline V gene, CDR1 is MNHNY and CDR2 is SVGAGI (reference sequence). Trimming left V 2 bases short and J 1 base short, with 15 bases between. The CDR3: CASSYTTGSGSYEQYF. CDR3 bases: TGTGCCAGCAGTTACACTACAGGGTCGGGGTCCTACGAGCAGTACTTC.

In the case of this clonotype: A read error may produce the germline difference seen at one junction end. The chain is built from TRBV18 and TRBJ2-2, with TRBD2 as a possible D gene (5 bases). The CDR3 covers 15 residues. CDR1 is KGHSH, CDR2 LQKENI, per germline. CDR3 in DNA: TGTGCCGGCTCAGCTCGCGGGTCGAACACCGGGGAGCTGTTTTTT. Protein product: CAGSARGSNTGELFF.

This clonotype was seen at least ten times. The chain uses TRBV7-2 and TRBJ2-5, with D unclear. The CDR3 spans 13 residues. V lost 0 bases, J lost 1 base, and 3 bases lay in between. Germline V gene sequence: CDR1 SGHTA, CDR2 FQGNSA. The CDR3 is CASSLAFQETQYF. The CDR3, as DNA: TGTGCCAGCAGCTTAGCGTTCCAAGAGACCCAGTACTTC.

This clonotype occurred many times. V is TRBV28 and J is TRBJ1-1, with no clear D. With 1 base removed from V and 11 bases from J, the gap between germline ends came to 17 bases. The CDR3 length is 14 residues. Germline V lookup: CDR1 MDHEN, CDR2 SYDVKM. This CDR3 is CASSLYPEEVGAFF. The CDR3 DNA reads as TGTGCCAGCAGTTTATATCCCGAGGAAGTGGGTGCTTTCTTT.

In this sample, this clonotype turned up a few times. The gene calls are TRBV14 and TRBJ2-3; D possibly matches TRBD1 or TRBD2 (5 bases each). V was shortened by 5 bases and J by 2 bases, with 11 bases between the two germline ends. CDR3 length: 14 amino acids. The V gene's germline CDR1 is SGHDN and CDR2 FVKESK. The CDR3 DNA reads as TGTGCCAGCAGCTGGGGGTTCGTCACAGATACGCAGTATTTT. This codes for CASSWGFVTDTQYF.